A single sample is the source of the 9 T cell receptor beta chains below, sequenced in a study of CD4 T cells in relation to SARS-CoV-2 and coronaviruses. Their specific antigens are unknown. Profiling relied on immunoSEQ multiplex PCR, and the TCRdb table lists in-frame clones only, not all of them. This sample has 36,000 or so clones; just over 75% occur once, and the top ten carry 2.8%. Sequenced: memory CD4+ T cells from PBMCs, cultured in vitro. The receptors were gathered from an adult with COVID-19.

The CDR3 reads CASSASYNQPQHF. CDR3 bases: TGTGCCAGCAGCGCGAGCTACAATCAGCCCCAGCATTTT. This rearrangement joins TRBV7-2 to TRBJ1-5; D is unresolved. From germline, CDR1 is SGHTA and CDR2 FQGNSA. CDR3 size: 13 residues. The V end lost 5 bases, the J end lost 3 bases, and 8 bases lay between the germline ends.

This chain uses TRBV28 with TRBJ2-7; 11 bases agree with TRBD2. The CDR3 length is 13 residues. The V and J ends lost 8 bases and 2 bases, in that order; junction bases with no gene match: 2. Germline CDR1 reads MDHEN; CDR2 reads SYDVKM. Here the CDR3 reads CASQTSGTYEQYF. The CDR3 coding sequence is TGTGCCAGCCAGACTAGCGGGACCTACGAGCAGTACTTC.

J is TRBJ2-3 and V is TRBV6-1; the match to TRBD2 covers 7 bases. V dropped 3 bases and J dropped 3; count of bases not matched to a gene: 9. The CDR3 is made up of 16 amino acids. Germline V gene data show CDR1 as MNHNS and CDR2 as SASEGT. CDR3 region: CASSDKVAGGTDTQYF. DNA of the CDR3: TGTGCCAGCAGTGATAAGGTAGCGGGCGGGACAGATACGCAGTATTTT.

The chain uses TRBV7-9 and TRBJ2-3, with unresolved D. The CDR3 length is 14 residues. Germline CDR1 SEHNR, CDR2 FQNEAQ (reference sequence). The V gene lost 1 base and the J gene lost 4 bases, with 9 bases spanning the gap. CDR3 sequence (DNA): TGTGCCAGCAGCTTAGAAACATCCGCAGATACGCAGTATTTT. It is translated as CASSLETSADTQYF.

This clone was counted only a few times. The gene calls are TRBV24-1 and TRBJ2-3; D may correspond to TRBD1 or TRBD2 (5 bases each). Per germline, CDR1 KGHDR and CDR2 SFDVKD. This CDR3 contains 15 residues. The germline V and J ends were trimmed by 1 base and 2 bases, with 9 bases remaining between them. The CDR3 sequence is CATSDLGTDTDTQYF. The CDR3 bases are TGTGCCACCAGTGATTTAGGGACCGACACAGATACGCAGTATTTT.

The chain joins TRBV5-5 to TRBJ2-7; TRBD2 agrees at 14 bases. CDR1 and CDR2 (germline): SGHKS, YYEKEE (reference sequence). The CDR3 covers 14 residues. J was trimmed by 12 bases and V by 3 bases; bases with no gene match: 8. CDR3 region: CASSSGLAGVRPYF. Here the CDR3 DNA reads TGTGCCAGCAGCTCGGGACTAGCGGGGGTTAGGCCGTACTTC.

The CDR3 DNA sequence: TGTGCCAGCAGTGAGGTGGACAGGAAGTTCTTC. Its translation: CASSEVDRKFF. This sequence joins TRBV2 and TRBJ2-1, with TRBD1 matching over 7 bases. This CDR3 comprises 11 residues. Germline assignment: CDR1 SNHLY and CDR2 FYNNEI. V shed 3 bases and J 14 bases; nucleotides not matched to a gene: 4.

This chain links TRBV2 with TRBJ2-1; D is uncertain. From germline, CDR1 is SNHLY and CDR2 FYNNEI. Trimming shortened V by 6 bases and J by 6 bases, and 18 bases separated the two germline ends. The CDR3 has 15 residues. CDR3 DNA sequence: TGTGCCAGCAGCGACAATTTTAGGTCCGGCAATGAGCAGTTCTTC. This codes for CASSDNFRSGNEQFF.

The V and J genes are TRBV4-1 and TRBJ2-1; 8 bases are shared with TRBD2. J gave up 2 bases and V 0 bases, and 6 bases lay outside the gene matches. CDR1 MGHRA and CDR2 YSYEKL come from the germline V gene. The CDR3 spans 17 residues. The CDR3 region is CASSQESTSGTYNEQFF. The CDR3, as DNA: TGCGCCAGCAGCCAAGAATCTACTAGCGGCACCTACAATGAGCAGTTCTTC.